One and the same sample provided the 5 T cell receptor beta chains below, sequenced in a study of regulatory T cells in long-lasting Graves disease. Time point here: newly diagnosed GD, antithyroid drugs for less than 3 months. RNA isolated from PBMCs was used to make the TCR library. Combining iRepertoire HTBI primers with Arm-PCR of CDR3 regions, the authors built TCR beta libraries. TCRdb fed the multiplex PCR reads into MiXCR, producing one record per CDR3 protein. The sample records about 430,000 distinct CDR3 sequences, approximately 16% being singletons. The data also belong to a second study, concerning T cells in Graves' hyperthyroidism and ophthalmopathy.

The sequencing here drew on peripheral blood mononuclear cells (PBMCs), taken at new diagnosis, from a patient treated with antithyroid drugs. Receptors originate from a woman in her forties with Graves disease.

This clonotype was seen many times. The V and J genes are TRBV11-2 and TRBJ2-1; no reliable D call. This CDR3 is 15 amino acids long. With 0 bases removed from V and 8 bases from J, the gap between germline ends came to 14 bases. CDR1 is SGHAT and CDR2 is FQNNGV in the germline V gene. The chain's CDR3 is CASSLDRRARDEQFF. CDR3 nucleotide sequence: TGTGCCAGCAGCTTAGATAGAAGGGCCCGGGATGAGCAGTTCTTC.

This clonotype was recorded many times. V and J are TRBV6-1 and TRBJ1-1, with D possibly being TRBD1 (5 bases). Germline CDR1 MNHNS, CDR2 SASEGT. CDR3 length: 14 residues. The V end lost 3 bases, the J end lost 1 base, and 9 bases lay between the germline ends. The CDR3 DNA reads as TGTGCCAGCAGTGACCGACAGACGAACACTGAAGCTTTCTTT. It is translated as CASSDRQTNTEAFF.

This clonotype was seen many times. This chain connects TRBV27 to TRBJ2-3; a weak D match, TRBD2 (6 bases). V was trimmed by 5 bases and J by 3 bases, leaving 12 bases between them. The V gene's germline CDR1 is MNHEY and CDR2 SMNVEV (reference sequence). CDR3 length equals 14 residues. The CDR3 sequence is CASSPPGATDTQYF. CDR3 DNA sequence: TGTGCCAGCAGTCCCCCGGGAGCGACAGATACGCAGTATTTT.

This clonotype was detected ten times or more. The genes are TRBV18 and TRBJ2-6; D possibly corresponds to TRBD1 (5 bases). CDR1 is KGHSH, CDR2 LQKENI, per germline. V was pared by 6 bases and J by 4 bases, with 13 bases between. The CDR3 has 15 residues. CDR3 DNA: TGTGCCAGCTCGATTAGGGGATCCGGGGCCAACGTCCTGACTTTC. Encoded protein: CASSIRGSGANVLTF. Filled out from reference TRBV18 and TRBJ2-6, the complete variable domain reads NAGVMQNPRHLVRRRGQEARLRCSPMKGHSHVYWYRQLPEEGLKFMVYLQKENIIDESGMPKERFSAEFPKEGPSILRIQQVVRGDSAAYFCASSIRGSGANVLTFGAGSRLTVL.

This clonotype was found many times. The chain employs TRBV28 and TRBJ2-5, with TRBD2 matching over 10 bases. This CDR3 comprises 13 residues. Per germline, CDR1 MDHEN and CDR2 SYDVKM. V was clipped by 3 bases and J by 5 bases; unmatched bases: 0. CDR3 amino acids: CASSLTSGETQYF. For the CDR3, the DNA is TGTGCCAGCAGTTTGACTAGCGGGGAGACCCAGTACTTC.